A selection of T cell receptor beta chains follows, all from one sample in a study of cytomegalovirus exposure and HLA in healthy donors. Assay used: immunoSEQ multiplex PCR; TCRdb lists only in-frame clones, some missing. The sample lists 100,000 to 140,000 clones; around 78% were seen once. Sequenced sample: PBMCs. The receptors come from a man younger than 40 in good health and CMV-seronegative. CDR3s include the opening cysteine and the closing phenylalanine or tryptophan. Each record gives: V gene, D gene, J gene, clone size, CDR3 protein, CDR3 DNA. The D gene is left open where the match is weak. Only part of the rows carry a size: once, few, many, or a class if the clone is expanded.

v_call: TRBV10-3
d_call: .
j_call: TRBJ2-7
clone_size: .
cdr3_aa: CAISGHQATYEQYF
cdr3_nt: TGTGCCATCAGTGGACACCAGGCAACCTACGAGCAGTACTTC

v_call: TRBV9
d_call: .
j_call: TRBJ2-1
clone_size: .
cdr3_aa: CASSVASRLIVNEQFF
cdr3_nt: TGTGCCAGCAGCGTAGCTAGCCGTCTTATTGTCAATGAGCAGTTCTTC

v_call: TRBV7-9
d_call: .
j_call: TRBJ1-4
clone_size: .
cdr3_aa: CASSLTRTDLAGLFF
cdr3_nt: TGTGCCAGCAGCTTAACGCGGACAGACCTCGCGGGACTGTTTTTT

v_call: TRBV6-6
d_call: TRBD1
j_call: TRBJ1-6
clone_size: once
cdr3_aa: CATVTGGSYNSPLHF
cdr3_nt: TGTGCCACCGTTACAGGGGGCTCCTATAATTCACCCCTCCACTTT

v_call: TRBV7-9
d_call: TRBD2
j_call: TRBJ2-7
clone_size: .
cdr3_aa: CASSLASPGLVSYEQYF
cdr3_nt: TGTGCCAGCAGCTTAGCCTCCCCGGGACTAGTTTCCTACGAGCAGTACTTC

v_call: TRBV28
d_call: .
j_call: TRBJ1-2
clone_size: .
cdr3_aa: CASSFWRGHFGYTF
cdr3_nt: TGTGCCAGCAGCTTCTGGCGGGGGCATTTTGGCTACACCTTC

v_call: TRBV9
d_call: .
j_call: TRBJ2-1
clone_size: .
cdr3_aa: CASSALEAGANPYNEQFF
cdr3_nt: TGTGCCAGCAGCGCCCTGGAGGCGGGGGCGAATCCCTACAATGAGCAGTTCTTC

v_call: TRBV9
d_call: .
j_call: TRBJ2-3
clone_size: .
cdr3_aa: CASNPWPTDTQYF
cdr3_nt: TGTGCCAGCAATCCCTGGCCCACAGATACGCAGTATTTT

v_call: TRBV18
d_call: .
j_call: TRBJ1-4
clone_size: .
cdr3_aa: CASSEEDEKLFF
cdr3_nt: TGTGCCAGCTCAGAGGAGGATGAAAAACTGTTTTTT

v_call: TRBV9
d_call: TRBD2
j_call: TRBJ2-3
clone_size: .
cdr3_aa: CASDLRRGWGDTQYF
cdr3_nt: TGTGCCAGCGACCTGAGGCGGGGGTGGGGGGATACGCAGTATTTT

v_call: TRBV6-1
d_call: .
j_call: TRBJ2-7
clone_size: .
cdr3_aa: CASSESYRVASYEQYF
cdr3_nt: TGTGCCAGCAGTGAGAGTTACAGGGTCGCCTCCTACGAGCAGTACTTC

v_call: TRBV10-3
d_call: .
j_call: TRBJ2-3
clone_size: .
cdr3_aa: CAISDPVDTQYF
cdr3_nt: TGTGCCATCAGTGACCCGGTAGATACGCAGTATTTT

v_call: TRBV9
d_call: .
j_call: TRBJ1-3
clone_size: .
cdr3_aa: CASSVGRNGNTIYF
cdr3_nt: TGTGCCAGCAGCGTAGGTAGGAACGGGAACACCATATATTTT